A selection of T cell receptor beta chains follows, all from one sample in a study of glioma-infiltrating T cells. TCRdb re-derived calls from the multiplex PCR reads in MiXCR, one entry per CDR3 protein. The repertoire holds around 390,000 distinct CDR3 sequences, with around 45% as singletons. The source material was glioma tissue, nonneoplastic brain tissue, or PBMCs (not recorded which). These receptors came from a human donor with low-grade glioma or glioblastoma, undergoing nonglioma brain surgery, or in good health (not recorded which). The CDR3 runs from the conserved cysteine through the conserved F or W. The order of the fields is J gene, V gene, D gene, clone size, CDR3 protein, CDR3 DNA. The D gene is left open where the match is weak. Size is omitted from some rows. Given values are once, few, many or a class for expanded clones.

J: TRBJ2-5
V: TRBV28
D: TRBD1
size: many
CDR3: CASNLDRGLWETQYF
DNA: TGTGCCAGCAACCTTGACAGGGGGCTTTGGGAGACCCAGTACTTC

J: TRBJ2-1
V: TRBV7-9
D: .
size: .
CDR3: CASSLGWSRATYNEQFF
DNA: TGTGCCAGCAGCTTGGGATGGTCACGTGCAACCTACAATGAGCAGTTCTTC

J: TRBJ2-1
V: TRBV28
D: TRBD2
size: .
CDR3: CASSPGTSGVGSYNEQFF
DNA: TGTGCCAGCAGTCCCGGGACTAGCGGGGTCGGCTCCTACAATGAGCAGTTCTTC

J: TRBJ1-2
V: TRBV6-1
D: .
size: .
CDR3: CASREDSSNYGYTF
DNA: TGTGCCAGCAGAGAAGACAGTTCTAACTATGGCTACACCTTC

J: TRBJ2-7
V: TRBV6-2/TRBV6-3
D: .
size: many
CDR3: CASSSEGTPDF
DNA: TGTGCCAGCAGTTCCGAAGGGACGCCCGACTTC

J: TRBJ1-1
V: TRBV28
D: TRBD1
size: many
CDR3: CASRKGGPTGAGTEAFF
DNA: TGTGCCAGCAGAAAGGGTGGCCCGACAGGGGCCGGGACTGAAGCTTTCTTT

J: TRBJ1-1
V: TRBV6-2/TRBV6-3
D: .
size: few
CDR3: CASSAWYDGTEAFF
DNA: TGTGCCAGCAGTGCTTGGTACGACGGCACTGAAGCTTTCTTT

J: TRBJ2-3
V: TRBV12-3/TRBV12-4
D: TRBD2
size: .
CDR3: CASTLRGGRDTQYF
DNA: TGTGCCAGCACTCTCCGGGGGGGAAGAGATACGCAGTATTTT

J: TRBJ2-5
V: TRBV7-2
D: TRBD1
size: .
CDR3: CASSLHRGQETQYF
DNA: TGTGCCAGCAGCTTGCACAGGGGGCAAGAGACCCAGTACTTC

J: TRBJ1-5
V: TRBV19
D: .
size: .
CDR3: CASSTARAVMLVPQHF
DNA: TGTGCCAGTAGCACCGCCAGGGCGGTGATGCTTGTGCCCCAGCATTTT

J: TRBJ2-4
V: TRBV6-1
D: .
size: .
CDR3: CASRKMTVNIQYF
DNA: TGTGCCAGCAGGAAAATGACAGTCAACATTCAGTACTTC

J: TRBJ2-5
V: TRBV7-9
D: TRBD1
size: .
CDR3: CASSLGQGEGTQYF
DNA: TGTGCCAGCAGCTTGGGACAGGGCGAAGGGACCCAGTACTTC

J: TRBJ2-1
V: TRBV27
D: TRBD1
size: .
CDR3: CASSSLTPPGTGVYNEQFF
DNA: TGTGCCAGCAGTTCACTTACTCCCCCCGGGACAGGAGTTTACAATGAGCAGTTCTTC

J: TRBJ1-5
V: TRBV7-2
D: .
size: once
CDR3: CASSCRGHQPQHF
DNA: TGTGCCAGCAGCTGCAGGGGCCATCAGCCCCAGCATTTT

J: TRBJ2-1
V: TRBV12-3/TRBV12-4
D: TRBD2
size: .
CDR3: CASSLDGLAGGKYNEQFF
DNA: TGTGCCAGCAGTTTAGATGGACTAGCGGGAGGGAAATACAATGAGCAGTTCTTC

J: TRBJ2-7
V: TRBV29-1
D: .
size: .
CDR3: CSGRDNNYEQYF
DNA: TGCAGCGGCCGGGACAATAACTACGAGCAGTACTTC